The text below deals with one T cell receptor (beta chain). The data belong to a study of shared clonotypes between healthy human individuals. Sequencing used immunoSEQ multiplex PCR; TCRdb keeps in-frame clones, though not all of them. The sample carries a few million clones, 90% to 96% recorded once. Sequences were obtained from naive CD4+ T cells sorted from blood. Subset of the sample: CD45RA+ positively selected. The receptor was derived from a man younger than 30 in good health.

This CDR3 reads CASSGAAESSYEQYF. The CDR3 region has the DNA TGTGCCAGCAGTGGAGCGGCAGAAAGCTCCTACGAGCAGTACTTC. The chain combines TRBV6-1 with TRBJ2-7, with a tentative D call TRBD2 (5 bases). CDR1 MNHNS and CDR2 SASEGT come from the germline V gene. CDR3 length equals 15 residues. Trimming took off 4 bases at V and 0 bases at J, with 13 bases between the two ends.